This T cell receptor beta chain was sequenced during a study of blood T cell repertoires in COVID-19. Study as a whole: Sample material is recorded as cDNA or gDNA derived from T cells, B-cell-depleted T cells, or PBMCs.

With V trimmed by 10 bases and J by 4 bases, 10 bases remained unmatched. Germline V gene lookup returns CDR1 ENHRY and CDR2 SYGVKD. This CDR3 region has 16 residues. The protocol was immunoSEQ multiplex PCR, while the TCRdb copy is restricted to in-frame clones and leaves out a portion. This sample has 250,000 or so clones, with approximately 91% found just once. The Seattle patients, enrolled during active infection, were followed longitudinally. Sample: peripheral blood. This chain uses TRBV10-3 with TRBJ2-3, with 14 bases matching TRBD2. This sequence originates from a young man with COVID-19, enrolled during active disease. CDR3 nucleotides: TGTGCCACCGTCGAGGGACTAGCGGGGGTAGCAGATACGCAGTATTTT. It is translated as CATVEGLAGVADTQYF.